The present TCR beta chain was sequenced within a study of read filtering for tumor transcriptome and immune sequencing (TCRdb year 2020). With regard to the full study: The cohort had 17 male and approximately 14 female patients with a mean age of around 66 years, ranging from roughly 45 to 80. By revised international staging, roughly 8 patients were R-ISS I, fewer than 20 were R-ISS II and over five were R-ISS III. After DNase treatment, whole-transcriptome libraries were prepared with the TruSeq RNA Access Library Prep Kit. Per sample, about 4 to 11 million TCR-region mapped reads were obtained with IR-seq, compared with only 85 to 1273 with RNA-seq. Using the same bone marrow samples, the study ran both targeted immune repertoire sequencing and bulk whole-transcriptome sequencing and then compared the TCR repertoires from each method. One main goal was a read-filtering strategy for immune repertoire data, in particular deciding whether clonotypes backed by only one read should be removed.

Results and caveats for the whole study, not just this receptor: When single-read clonotypes were removed, the proportions of shared clonotypes in IR-seq and RNA-seq correlated more strongly. The sorted CD138-negative fraction was not purified T cells but a mixed bone marrow immune population. Single-read clonotypes made up roughly 80% of clonotypes but only roughly 3.6% of total reads in IR-seq, compared with approximately 70% of clonotypes and around 41% of reads in RNA-seq. IR-seq captured clonotypes at much higher depth and more reliably than RNA-seq, and smaller IR-seq throughput sufficed to identify most shared clonotypes.

This clonotype has a handful of counts. Its antigen remains undetermined. Without the conserved terminal phenylalanine or tryptophan, this CDR3 likely stems from a read error. The V end gives up 7 bases and the J end 5 bases, leaving 10 bases in the junction not matched to a gene. The length of the CDR3 is 14 amino acids, counting both ends. Only the CDR3 portion is preserved as DNA: 42 bases, with reading frame beginning at the first base. From a lookup of the germline V gene, CDR1 and CDR2 are SGHVS and FNYEAQ. The Immunoverse kit was used to build TCR libraries from about 430 ng RNA, with molecular barcoded adaptors covering alpha/delta and beta/gamma chains. TCR library preparation used the same RNA that was used for transcriptome sequencing. Sequencing of the TCR libraries was done on an Illumina HiSeq 4000 with 2 x 150 cycles. The paper's processing steps were these. TCR reads were aligned to human V, D, J and C references and assembled into CDR3 clonotypes with MiXCR, including quality filtering and error correction. Clonotype counts and gene usage diversity were analyzed with the tcR package in R. Raw mapping reads were checked after the RNA-seq reads had been mapped by STAR aligner version 2.5.3a onto the human GRCh37 genome. To test how sequencing depth affects detected clonotypes, IR-seq fastq files were randomly downsampled with Seqtk 1.3. Starting from the raw public reads, TCRdb applied fastp trimming at Q25, assembled clones with MiXCR and retained in-frame beta chains. Merged by CDR3 protein, the rows form single entries marked with the most common genes and DNA. These V and J calls are TCRdb output, not the study's own analysis. The sample records approximately 25,000 distinct CDR3 sequences, around 14% of which are singletons. The ten largest clones represent just under 45% of the sample.

Every patient had bone marrow sampled at the time of active disease. Bone marrow mononuclear cells were isolated by Ficoll-Hypaque density gradient centrifugation. Myeloma plasma cells were removed and CD138-negative cells were collected by negative selection after labeling with CD138 magnetic microbeads on a MACS separator. Purity of the isolated cells was checked by flow cytometry on an Attune NxT using CD138 antibodies. TRIzol reagent was used to extract total RNA, and a NanoDrop spectrophotometer was used to quantify the extracted RNA. For each patient, paired RNA-seq and IR-seq were run on the CD138-negative bone marrow sample from that patient.

This TCR derives from a donor at least 40 years old with multiple myeloma. The sequenced sample consisted of a population of CD138-negative cells sorted from bone marrow. The cell subset or site label of this sample denotes: bone marrow mononuclear cells depleted of CD138+ plasma/myeloma cells by negative magnetic selection. This chain is built from TRBV7-6 and TRBJ1-2; TRBD1 matches 7 bases in the middle. DNA sequence: TGTGCCAGCAAAGAAGGGGCAGGGGGATATGGCTACACCTCC. It encodes CASKEGAGGYGYTS.